This TCR beta chain derives from a study of blood T cell repertoires in COVID-19. In the original workflow: The assay estimated nucleated cells by amplifying reference gene primers. Repertoires were generated with immunoSEQ multiplex PCR, while TCRdb's copy carries only in-frame clones and drops some. The DNA gave D and trimming, while V, J and clone size come from that table. There are about 70,000 clones in the sample; approximately 80% occur only once, and 20% lies in the top ten. CDR1 is SGHRS and CDR2 is YFSETQ in the germline V gene. CDR3 length equals 19 residues. V gave up 1 base and J gave up 1 base, with 20 bases separating them.

The TCR was taken from a woman in her 70s with acute or convalescent COVID-19. The chain links TRBV5-1 to TRBJ2-2, with D maybe TRBD1 (7 bases). The sequencing sample was made of peripheral blood. CDR3 in DNA: TGCGCCAGCAGCTTGAGGCAGGGGGGACATCAACTGAACACCGGGGAGCTGTTTTTT. Protein sequence: CASSLRQGGHQLNTGELFF. The variable domain in full, completed from reference TRBV5-1 and TRBJ2-2, reads KAGVTQTPRYLIKTRGQQVTLSCSPISGHRSVSWYQQTPGQGLQFLFEYFSETQRNKGNFPGRFSGRQFSNSRSEMNVSTLELGDSALYLCASSLRQGGHQLNTGELFFGEGSRLTVL.